This T cell receptor beta chain was sequenced for a study of T cells in Graves' hyperthyroidism and ophthalmopathy. V was shortened by 1 base and J by 5 bases, with 9 bases between the two germline ends. The CDR3 extends over 13 amino acids. CDR1 is SGHKS and CDR2 is YYEKEE in the germline V gene (reference sequence). This clonotype was recorded at least ten times. The target antigen is unknown. Using RNA transcripts as the source, TCR beta CDR3 regions were amplified. HTBI primers drove first-round RT-PCR of the TCR CDR3. TCRdb processed the multiplex PCR reads anew with MiXCR; each CDR3 protein has one entry. Here the sample spans about 380,000 distinct CDR3 sequences, approximately 13% being singletons. Fresh 10 ml peripheral blood yielded PBMCs. Study outcomes and limitations: Appearing also in blood were most of the thyroid clonotypes expanded above 0.001.

This sequence originates from a man aged 25-45 years with Graves' hyperthyroidism that later progressed to Graves' ophthalmopathy. The sample comprised blood. This sequence joins TRBV5-5 and TRBJ1-1, with TRBD1 as a possible D gene (5 bases). Here the CDR3 reads CASSLIRETEAFF. CDR3 nucleotides: TGTGCCAGCAGCTTGATCAGGGAGACTGAAGCTTTCTTT. Supplemented by reference TRBV5-5 and TRBJ1-1, the full variable domain reads DAGVTQSPTHLIKTRGQQVTLRCSPISGHKSVSWYQQVLGQGPQFIFQYYEKEERGRGNFPDRFSARQFPNYSSELNVNALLLGDSALYLCASSLIRETEAFFGQGTRLTVV.